This paragraph reports one TCR beta chain. Original analysis: Estimation of nucleated cell counts relied on the amplification of reference gene primers. Generated by immunoSEQ multiplex PCR, the TCRdb table keeps only in-frame clones and is missing some. Clone size and the V and J calls come from that table; the DNA yielded D and trimming. This table holds about 250,000 clones, roughly 88% found once. Germline loops: CDR1 MNHEY, CDR2 SVGEGT. The V gene end was trimmed by 2 bases and the J gene end by 4 bases; junction bases not matched to a gene: 6. The CDR3 has 16 residues. This record belongs to a study of blood T cell repertoires in COVID-19.

The source is an older man with acute or convalescent COVID-19. This rearrangement joins TRBV6-2 or TRBV6-3 to TRBJ2-1; 9 nucleotides match TRBD2. Sequencing input: peripheral blood. For the CDR3, the DNA is TGTGCCAGCAGTTACCCTACGACTAGCGGATACAATGAGCAGTTCTTC. It specifies CASSYPTTSGYNEQFF.